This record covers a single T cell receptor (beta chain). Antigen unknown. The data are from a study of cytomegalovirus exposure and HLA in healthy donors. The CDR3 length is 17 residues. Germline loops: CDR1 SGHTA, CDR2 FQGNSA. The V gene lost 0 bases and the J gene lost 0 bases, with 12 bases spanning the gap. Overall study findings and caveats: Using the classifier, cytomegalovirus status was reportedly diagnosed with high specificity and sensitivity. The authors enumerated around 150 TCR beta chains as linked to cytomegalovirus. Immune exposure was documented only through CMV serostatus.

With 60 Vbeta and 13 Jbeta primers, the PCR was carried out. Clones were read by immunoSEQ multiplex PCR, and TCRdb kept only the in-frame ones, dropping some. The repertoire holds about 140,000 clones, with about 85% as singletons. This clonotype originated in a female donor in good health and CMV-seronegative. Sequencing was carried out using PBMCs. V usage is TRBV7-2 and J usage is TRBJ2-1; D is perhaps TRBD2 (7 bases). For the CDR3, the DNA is TGTGCCAGCAGCTTAGCCGGGGGGCAGAGCTCCTACAATGAGCAGTTCTTC. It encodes CASSLAGGQSSYNEQFF.